This TCR beta chain was captured in a study of blood T cell repertoires in COVID-19. Overall study: PBMCs, B-cell-depleted T cells, or T cells provided the cDNA or gDNA that made up the material.

Germline trimming cut 4 bases from V and 0 bases from J; bases unmatched to any gene: 12. Per germline, CDR1 SGHNT and CDR2 YYREEE (reference sequence). The CDR3 contains 18 residues. Enrollment of patients from Seattle took place during active infection, with longitudinal follow-up. Authors' analysis steps: Estimated nucleated cell counts came from reference gene primer amplification. TCRdb keeps only in-frame clones here, not all; method: immunoSEQ multiplex PCR. The DNA gave D and trimming, while V, J and clone size come from that table. The sample contains 200,000 to 250,000 clones, over 75% of which appear only once.

This sequence originates from a man in his fifties with COVID-19, enrolled during active disease. Sequenced sample: peripheral blood. The chain carries TRBV5-4 and TRBJ2-3; TRBD2 agrees at 9 bases. The CDR3 reads CASSSNSGGKRSTDTQYF. The CDR3 DNA is TGTGCCAGCAGCAGTAATAGCGGGGGCAAGAGGAGCACAGATACGCAGTATTTT.